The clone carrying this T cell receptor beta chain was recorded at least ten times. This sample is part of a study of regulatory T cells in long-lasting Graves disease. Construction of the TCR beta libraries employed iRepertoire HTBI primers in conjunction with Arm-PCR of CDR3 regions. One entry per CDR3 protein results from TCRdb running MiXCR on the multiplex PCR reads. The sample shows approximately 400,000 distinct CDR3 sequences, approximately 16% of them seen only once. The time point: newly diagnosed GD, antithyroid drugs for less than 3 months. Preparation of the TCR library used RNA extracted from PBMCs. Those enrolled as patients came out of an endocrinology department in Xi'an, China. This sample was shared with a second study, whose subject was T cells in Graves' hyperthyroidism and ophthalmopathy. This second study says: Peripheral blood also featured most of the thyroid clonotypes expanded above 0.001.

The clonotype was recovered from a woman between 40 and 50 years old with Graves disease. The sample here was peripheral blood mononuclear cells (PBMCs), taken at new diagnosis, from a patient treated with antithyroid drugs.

The CDR3 protein is CASSLLAEGGDTQYF. The CDR3 nucleotides read TGTGCCAGCAGTTTATTAGCGGAGGGGGGAGATACGCAGTATTTT. This chain joins TRBV27 and TRBJ2-3, with D perhaps assigned TRBD1 or TRBD2 (6 bases each). Germline V gene sequence: CDR1 MNHEY, CDR2 SMNVEV (reference sequence). V dropped 1 base and J dropped 5 bases, with 13 bases sitting between them. The CDR3 has 15 amino acids.